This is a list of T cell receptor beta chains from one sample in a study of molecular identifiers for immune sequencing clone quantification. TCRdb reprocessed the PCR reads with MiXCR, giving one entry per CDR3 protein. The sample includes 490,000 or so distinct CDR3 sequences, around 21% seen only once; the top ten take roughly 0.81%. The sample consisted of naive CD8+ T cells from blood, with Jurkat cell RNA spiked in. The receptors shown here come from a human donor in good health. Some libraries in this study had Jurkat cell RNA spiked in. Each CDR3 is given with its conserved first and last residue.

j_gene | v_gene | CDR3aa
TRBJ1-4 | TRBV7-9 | CASSESTGRSEKLFF
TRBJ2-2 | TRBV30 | CACPDRGNTGELFF
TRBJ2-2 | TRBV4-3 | CASSQSTLKQNTGELFF
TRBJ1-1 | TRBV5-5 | CASSLGGAPNMNTEAFF
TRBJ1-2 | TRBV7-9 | CASSLGPGHGYTF
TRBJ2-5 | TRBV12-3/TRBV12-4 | CASSFPGTNFQETQYF
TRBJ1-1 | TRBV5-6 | CASSKEKGGYGTEAFF
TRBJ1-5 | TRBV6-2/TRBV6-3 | CASSYPGTWPQHF
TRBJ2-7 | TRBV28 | CASSSIIVPKRWGSYEQYF
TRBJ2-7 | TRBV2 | CASGTVTTYEQYF
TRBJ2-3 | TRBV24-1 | CATSDSPGQPSTDTQYF
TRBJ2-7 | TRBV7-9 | CASSLALAGVEQYF
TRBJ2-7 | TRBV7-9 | CASSLGGVTYEQYF
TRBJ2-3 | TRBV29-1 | CSVDGTGWADTQYF
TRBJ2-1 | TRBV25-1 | CASSGGGSYNEQFF
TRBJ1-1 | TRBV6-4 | CASSENPGSTEAFF
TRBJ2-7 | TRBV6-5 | CASSYSVRVEQYF
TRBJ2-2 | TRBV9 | CASSLGTSPTGELFF
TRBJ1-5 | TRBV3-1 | CASSQDPGHDQPQHF
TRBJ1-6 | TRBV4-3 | CASSQGTRDPRSSYNSPLHF